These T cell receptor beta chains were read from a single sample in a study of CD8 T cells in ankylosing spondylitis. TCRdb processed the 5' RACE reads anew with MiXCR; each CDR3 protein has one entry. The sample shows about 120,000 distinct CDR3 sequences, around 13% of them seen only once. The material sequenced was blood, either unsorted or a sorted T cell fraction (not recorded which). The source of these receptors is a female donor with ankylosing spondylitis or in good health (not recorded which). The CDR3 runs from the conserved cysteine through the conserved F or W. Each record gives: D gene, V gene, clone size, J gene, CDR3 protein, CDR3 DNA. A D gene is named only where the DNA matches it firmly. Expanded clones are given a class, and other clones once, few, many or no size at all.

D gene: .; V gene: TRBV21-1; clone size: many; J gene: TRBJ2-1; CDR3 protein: CASLGSAGAQCVQFF; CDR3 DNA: TGTGCCAGCCTGGGATCTGCTGGGGCACAATGTGTGCAGTTCTTC
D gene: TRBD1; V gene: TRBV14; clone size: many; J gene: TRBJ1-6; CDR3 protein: CASSSLQGKLHF; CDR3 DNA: TGTGCCAGCAGCTCCTTACAGGGGAAACTCCACTTT
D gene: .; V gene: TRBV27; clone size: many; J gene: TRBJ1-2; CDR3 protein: CASRTRDYGYTF; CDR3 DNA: TGTGCCAGCCGTACGAGGGACTATGGCTACACCTTC
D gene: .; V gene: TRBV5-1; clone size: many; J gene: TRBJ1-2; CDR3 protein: CASSSTVGVGYGYTF; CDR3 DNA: TGCGCCAGCAGCTCGACAGTGGGGGTAGGCTATGGCTACACCTTC
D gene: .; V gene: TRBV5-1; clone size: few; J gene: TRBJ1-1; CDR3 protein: CASSETQGRTEAFF; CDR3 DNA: TGCGCCAGCAGCGAAACACAGGGCAGGACTGAAGCTTTCTTT
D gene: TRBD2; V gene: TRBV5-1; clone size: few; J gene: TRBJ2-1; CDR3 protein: CASSNSGRADSNEQFF; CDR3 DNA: TGCGCCAGCAGCAATAGCGGGAGGGCCGACAGCAATGAGCAGTTCTTC
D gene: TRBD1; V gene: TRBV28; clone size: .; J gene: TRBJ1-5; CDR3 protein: CASSFGDRGLNQPQHF; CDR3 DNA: TGTGCCAGCAGTTTCGGGGACAGGGGGCTCAATCAGCCCCAGCATTTT
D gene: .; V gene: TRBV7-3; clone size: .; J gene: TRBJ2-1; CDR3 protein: CASSSTGSTAYNEQFF; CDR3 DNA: TGTGCCAGCAGCTCCACCGGATCGACAGCCTACAATGAGCAGTTCTTC
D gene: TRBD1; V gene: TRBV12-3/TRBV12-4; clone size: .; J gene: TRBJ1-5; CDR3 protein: CASSLRTGNQPQHF; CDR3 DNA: TGTGCCAGCAGTTTAAGGACAGGGAATCAGCCCCAGCATTTT
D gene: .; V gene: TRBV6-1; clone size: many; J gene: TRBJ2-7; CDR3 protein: CASSSASLANEQYF; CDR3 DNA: TGTGCCAGCAGCTCAGCTAGCCTCGCGAACGAGCAGTACTTC
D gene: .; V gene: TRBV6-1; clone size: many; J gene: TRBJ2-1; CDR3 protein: CASSQLTVHNEQFF; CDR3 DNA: TGTGCCAGCAGTCAATTGACAGTCCACAATGAGCAGTTCTTC
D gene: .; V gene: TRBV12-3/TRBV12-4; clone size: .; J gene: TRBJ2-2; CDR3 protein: CASGSYRNTGELFF; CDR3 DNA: TGTGCCAGTGGGTCGTACAGGAACACCGGGGAGCTGTTTTTT
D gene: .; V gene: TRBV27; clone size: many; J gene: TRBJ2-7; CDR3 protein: CASSSLYEQYF; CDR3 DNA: TGTGCCAGCAGTTCCCTCTACGAGCAGTACTTC
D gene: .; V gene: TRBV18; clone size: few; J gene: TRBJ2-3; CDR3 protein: CASSPQGRDTQYF; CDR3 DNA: TGTGCCAGCTCACCCCAGGGGCGAGATACGCAGTATTTT
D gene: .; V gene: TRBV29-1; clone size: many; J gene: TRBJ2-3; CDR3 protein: CSVDFNRRRSGTDTQYF; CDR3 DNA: TGCAGCGTTGACTTTAACCGTCGGCGGAGTGGCACAGATACGCAGTATTTT
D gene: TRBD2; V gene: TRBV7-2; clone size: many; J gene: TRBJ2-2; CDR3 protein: CASSPVSSGDGELFF; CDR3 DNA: TGTGCCAGCAGTCCAGTCTCTAGCGGGGACGGGGAGCTGTTTTTT
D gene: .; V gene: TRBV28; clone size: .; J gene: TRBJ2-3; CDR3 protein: CAGLPTGRGTDTQYF; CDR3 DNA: TGTGCCGGCCTACCGACAGGGAGGGGCACAGATACGCAGTATTTT
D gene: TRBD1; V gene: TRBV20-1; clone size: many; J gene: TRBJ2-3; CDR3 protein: CSATSGQGASTDTQYF; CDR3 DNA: TGCAGTGCCACCTCGGGACAGGGGGCTAGCACAGATACGCAGTATTTT
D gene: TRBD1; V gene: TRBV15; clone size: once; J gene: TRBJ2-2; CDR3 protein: CATSSSGTGGFTGELFF; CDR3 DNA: TGTGCCACCAGCAGTTCGGGGACAGGGGGCTTCACCGGGGAGCTGTTTTTT